This entry lists 7 T cell receptor beta chains sequenced from one sample in a study of OX40 agonist ivuxolimab in advanced cancers. Sequenced by immunoSEQ multiplex PCR; TCRdb stores in-frame clones only, minus some. The repertoire includes approximately 60,000 clones, 80% to 85% of them detected once, and about 27% sits in the top ten. The specimen comprised CD4+ or CD8+ T cells sorted from blood, sampled in a trial of the OX40 agonist ivuxolimab. Source of these receptors: an adult with an advanced solid tumor such as melanoma, head and neck, liver or kidney cancer.

This rearrangement joins TRBV7-9 to TRBJ2-5; TRBD1 is a possible D gene (5 bases). CDR1 is SEHNR and CDR2 is FQNEAQ in the germline V gene (reference sequence). The CDR3 is made up of 12 amino acids. V was trimmed by 2 bases and J by 5 bases, leaving 6 bases between them. The CDR3 loop reads CASSLNRETQYF. The CDR3 nucleotides are TGTGCCAGCAGCTTAAACAGGGAGACCCAGTACTTC.

The chain uses TRBV14 and TRBJ1-3; D is undetermined. Per the germline V gene, CDR1 is SGHDN and CDR2 is FVKESK. The CDR3 is 16 residues long. V was cut by 3 bases and J by 0 bases, with 12 bases left in between. The CDR3 spells CASSHAGSYSGNTIYF. The DNA of the CDR3 is TGTGCCAGCAGCCACGCCGGGAGCTACTCTGGAAACACCATATATTTT.

As regards this clone: This sample includes further DNA sequences coding for the same CDR3. The rearrangement joins TRBV18 to TRBJ2-7, with D hard to call. The V gene lost 0 bases and the J gene lost 4 bases, with 7 bases spanning the gap. Germline CDR1 reads KGHSH; CDR2 reads LQKENI. The CDR3 consists of 13 residues. CDR3 sequence reads: CASSPPSSYEQYF. The CDR3 DNA sequence: TGTGCCAGCTCACCACCCTCCAGTTACGAGCAGTACTTC.

This chain connects TRBV7-9 to TRBJ1-5; the D is unclear. Germline V lookup: CDR1 SEHNR, CDR2 FQNEAQ (reference sequence). The CDR3 spans 14 residues. Trimming left V 7 bases short and J 7 bases short, with 17 bases between. The CDR3 protein is CASTSGANGQPQHF. CDR3 in DNA: TGTGCCAGCACCTCTGGAGCGAACGGCCAGCCCCAGCATTTT.

The chain has TRBV29-1 and TRBJ1-1; 7 bases line up with TRBD1. Germline CDR1 SQVTM, CDR2 ANQGSEA. The CDR3 runs 14 residues. V was pared by 3 bases and J by 0 bases, with 4 bases of the junction left unmatched. The CDR3 spells CSVDRDSLNTEAFF. CDR3 in DNA: TGCAGCGTTGACAGGGACAGCTTGAACACTGAAGCTTTCTTT.

The rearrangement joins TRBV7-8 to TRBJ2-7; a possible D gene is TRBD2 (6 bases). The CDR3 totals 10 residues. V was trimmed by 8 bases and J by 6 bases, leaving 8 bases between them. CDR1 and CDR2 (germline): SGHVS, FQNEAQ. This chain's CDR3 is CASGGFEQYF. The CDR3 DNA reads as TGTGCCAGCGGGGGGTTCGAGCAGTACTTC.

This chain uses TRBV11-2 with TRBJ2-1; 8 nucleotides line up with TRBD2. Per the germline V gene, CDR1 is SGHAT and CDR2 is FQNNGV. CDR3 size: 16 residues. The trim removed 1 base at V and 8 bases at J, leaving 10 bases unmatched. The CDR3 spells CASSLARGAVMYEQFF. The CDR3 DNA reads TGTGCCAGCAGCTTAGCGCGGGGGGCCGTTATGTATGAGCAGTTCTTC.